The 21 T cell receptor beta chains given below trace back to one sample, sequenced in a study of T cells in tuberculosis. TCRdb's copy holds only in-frame clones and misses some; the assay was immunoSEQ multiplex PCR. The sample records tens of thousands of clones, 90% to 95% being singletons. Sample: PBMCs. These receptors all stem from a donor aged 10 to 29 with latent tuberculosis or without tuberculosis infection.

The V call is TRBV5-6, the J call TRBJ1-6; 9 bases match TRBD1. The germline V gene encodes CDR1 SGHDT and CDR2 YYEEEE. Unmatched junction bases numbered 3, after V lost 3 bases and J lost 2 bases. This CDR3 has 16 residues. CDR3 residues: CASSWGTGTYNSPLHF. In DNA form, the CDR3 reads TGTGCCAGCAGCTGGGGGACAGGGACCTATAATTCACCCCTCCACTTT.

V gene TRBV18 combines with J gene TRBJ2-2, with D tentatively TRBD1 (6 bases). CDR1 and CDR2 from the germline V gene are KGHSH and LQKENI. V lost 5 bases and J 2 bases, leaving 15 bases between the germline ends. The CDR3 is 16 amino acids. CDR3 nucleotide sequence: TGTGCCAGCTCATCTCTTTTAGGGACAAACACCGGGGAGCTGTTTTTT. Translation: CASSSLLGTNTGELFF. Drawing the rest from reference TRBV18 and TRBJ2-2, the complete variable domain is NAGVMQNPRHLVRRRGQEARLRCSPMKGHSHVYWYRQLPEEGLKFMVYLQKENIIDESGMPKERFSAEFPKEGPSILRIQQVVRGDSAAYFCASSSLLGTNTGELFFGEGSRLTVL.

This clone came up a few times. This sequence joins TRBV5-5 and TRBJ1-5; D may be TRBD1 (6 bases). Germline V gene sequence: CDR1 SGHKS, CDR2 YYEKEE (reference sequence). Trimming cost V 4 bases and J 3 bases, with 11 bases left between them. This CDR3 contains 14 residues. The CDR3 nucleotides read TGTGCCAGCAGCCCAACAGGGCCCAATCAGCCCCAGCATTTT. Protein: CASSPTGPNQPQHF. Full variable domain (remainder filled in from reference TRBV5-5 and TRBJ1-5): DAGVTQSPTHLIKTRGQQVTLRCSPISGHKSVSWYQQVLGQGPQFIFQYYEKEERGRGNFPDRFSARQFPNYSSELNVNALLLGDSALYLCASSPTGPNQPQHFGDGTRLSIL.

The chain combines TRBV19 with TRBJ1-5; 10 nucleotides match TRBD1. Trimming cost V 3 bases and J 0 bases; bases outside gene matches: 5. CDR1 and CDR2 (germline): LNHDA, SQIVND (reference sequence). This CDR3 is built from 17 residues. CDR3 bases: TGTGCCAGTAGTATGGGACAGGGGCCTTTTAGCAATCAGCCCCAGCATTTT. Protein sequence: CASSMGQGPFSNQPQHF.

CDR3 in DNA: TGTGCCAGCAGCCAGAGGAATAACAATGAGCAGTTCTTC. It encodes CASSQRNNNEQFF. The rearrangement links TRBV14 to TRBJ2-1; D call uncertain. V was cut by 3 bases and J by 5 bases, with 8 bases left in between. The CDR3 contains 13 residues. CDR1 and CDR2 from the germline V gene are SGHDN and FVKESK.

This chain connects TRBV7-2 to TRBJ1-2; TRBD1 agrees at 11 bases. Trimming removed 5 bases from V and 2 bases from J; junction bases left unmatched: 10. This CDR3 is built from 17 residues. Per germline, CDR1 SGHTA and CDR2 FQGNSA. The CDR3 bases are TGTGCCAGCAGCCCTCCCGGGACAGGGGGAGCAAACTATGGCTACACCTTC. It specifies CASSPPGTGGANYGYTF. The whole variable domain, remainder taken from reference TRBV7-2 and TRBJ1-2, is GAGVSQSPSNKVTEKGKDVELRCDPISGHTALYWYRQSLGQGLEFLIYFQGNSAPDKSGLPSDRFSAERTGGSVSTLTIQRTQQEDSAVYLCASSPPGTGGANYGYTFGSGTRLTVV.

The genes are TRBV2 and TRBJ2-6; TRBD2 matches 7 bases. CDR1 and CDR2 (germline): SNHLY, FYNNEI. J gave up 1 base and V 6 bases, and 9 bases lay outside the gene matches. The CDR3 is made up of 17 amino acids. The CDR3 bases are TGTGCCAGCAGGGAACTCTTGCGGGGGTCTGGGGCCAACGTCCTGACTTTC. It translates to CASRELLRGSGANVLTF. Full variable domain (remainder filled in from reference TRBV2 and TRBJ2-6): EPEVTQTPSHQVTQMGQEVILRCVPISNHLYFYWYRQILGQKVEFLVSFYNNEISEKSEIFDDQFSVERPDGSNFTLKIRSTKLEDSAMYFCASRELLRGSGANVLTFGAGSRLTVL.

The V gene is TRBV7-6, the J gene TRBJ1-3, with D hard to call. Deletions cut 1 base from V and 0 bases from J, with 10 bases between. This CDR3 contains 16 residues. CDR1 and CDR2 (germline): SGHVS, FNYEAQ. CDR3 amino acids: CASSLGGAGSGNTIYF. The DNA of the CDR3 is TGTGCCAGCAGCTTAGGGGGAGCAGGCTCTGGAAACACCATATATTTT.

The chain combines TRBV6-1 with TRBJ1-1; D is uncertain. This CDR3 region has 17 residues. Trimming stripped 2 bases from V and 1 base from J, with 17 bases between. Germline-derived CDR1 and CDR2 are MNHNS and SASEGT. This chain's CDR3 is CASSERRVGGRNTEAFF. The CDR3, as DNA: TGTGCCAGCAGTGAAAGGAGGGTCGGCGGGAGGAACACTGAAGCTTTCTTT.

The chain has TRBV7-9 and TRBJ2-2; the D gene is possibly TRBD1 (6 bases). CDR3 length equals 14 residues. Germline lookup yields CDR1 SEHNR and CDR2 FQNEAQ (reference sequence). Trimming took 6 bases from V and 5 from J, leaving 13 bases between them. CDR3 in DNA: TGTGCCAGCAGTAGGGGGAGTGGGACCGGGGAGCTGTTTTTT. The encoded protein is CASSRGSGTGELFF.

This chain joins TRBV7-9 and TRBJ2-7; 14 positions agree with TRBD2. Losses at the gene ends were 4 bases for V and 3 bases for J; bases not matched to a gene: 5. The CDR3 consists of 16 residues. The V gene's germline CDR1 is SEHNR and CDR2 FQNEAQ (reference sequence). The CDR3 nucleotides read TGTGCCAGCAGCTATATGGGACTAGCGGGAGACTACGAGCAGTACTTC. This gives the protein CASSYMGLAGDYEQYF.

The rearrangement joins TRBV19 to TRBJ1-2, with 9 bases that match TRBD1. The V segment lost 4 bases and the J segment 0 bases; nucleotides outside the gene matches: 0. Looked up from germline, CDR1 is LNHDA and CDR2 is SQIVND (reference sequence). CDR3 length: 14 amino acids. The CDR3 loop reads CASSRQGANYGYTF. The CDR3 DNA reads TGTGCCAGTAGTAGACAGGGGGCTAACTATGGCTACACCTTC.

V is TRBV18 and J is TRBJ1-2; maybe TRBD1 (6 bases). Trimming cost V 2 bases and J 12 bases, with 13 bases left between them. CDR1 KGHSH and CDR2 LQKENI come from the germline V gene. This CDR3 has 12 amino acids. CDR3 residues: CASSPGTLTDTF. The CDR3 DNA reads TGTGCCAGCTCACCAGGGACACTTACGGACACCTTC.

V usage is TRBV10-3 and J usage is TRBJ1-2; no reliable D call. V lost 2 bases, J lost 4 bases, and 11 bases lay in between. Germline CDR1 and CDR2: ENHRY and SYGVKD. The length of the CDR3 is 14 residues. CDR3: CAISEGRSGYGYTF. CDR3 bases: TGTGCCATCAGTGAGGGTCGGAGTGGCTATGGCTACACCTTC.

This clone occurred once. The chain joins TRBV9 to TRBJ2-7, with 9 positions matching TRBD2. Germline V lookup: CDR1 SGDLS, CDR2 YYNGEE. The trim removed 0 bases at V and 2 bases at J, leaving 6 bases unmatched. The CDR3 extends over 16 amino acids. The CDR3 nucleotides read TGTGCCAGCAGCGTAGGGGCTAGCGGGGTGGCCTACGAGCAGTACTTC. It is translated as CASSVGASGVAYEQYF.

V and J are TRBV9 and TRBJ2-1; 16 bases line up with TRBD2. Per the germline V gene, CDR1 is SGDLS and CDR2 is YYNGEE. The CDR3 has 16 residues. Trimming cost V 10 bases and J 5 bases; bases outside gene matches: 9. The CDR3 DNA is TGTGCCTCCCACGGGACTAGCGGGAGGGCCGACAATGAGCAGTTCTTC. Translation: CASHGTSGRADNEQFF.

Here the CDR3 DNA reads TGTGCCAGCAGTTTAAGGCAGGTCACCGGGGAGCTGTTTTTT. Residues: CASSLRQVTGELFF. V usage is TRBV27 and J usage is TRBJ2-2; D gene uncertain. The CDR3 has 14 residues. Trimming cost V 2 bases and J 4 bases, with 8 bases left between them. Germline CDR1 is MNHEY and CDR2 is SMNVEV (reference sequence).

This clone was recorded once. This chain links TRBV29-1 with TRBJ1-5; D remains unclear. Germline V gene lookup returns CDR1 SQVTM and CDR2 ANQGSEA. The CDR3 is made up of 12 amino acids. Trimming took 4 bases from V and 3 from J, leaving 7 bases between them. CDR3 protein: CSVGDNNQPQHF. CDR3 nucleotides: TGCAGCGTTGGTGACAACAATCAGCCCCAGCATTTT.

As for this clone: This same CDR3 is encoded by further DNA sequences in the sample. This chain links TRBV5-1 with TRBJ1-1, with D unclear. Trimming cost V 5 bases and J 0 bases, with 8 bases left between them. The V gene's germline CDR1 is SGHRS and CDR2 YFSETQ. The CDR3 contains 13 residues. CDR3: CASSLAVNTEAFF. The DNA for the CDR3 is TGCGCCAGCAGTTTAGCCGTGAACACTGAAGCTTTCTTT. The full variable domain, its missing parts supplied by reference TRBV5-1 and TRBJ1-1, is KAGVTQTPRYLIKTRGQQVTLSCSPISGHRSVSWYQQTPGQGLQFLFEYFSETQRNKGNFPGRFSGRQFSNSRSEMNVSTLELGDSALYLCASSLAVNTEAFFGQGTRLTVV.

J is TRBJ1-1 and V is TRBV2; 7 nucleotides agree with TRBD1. The CDR3 has 17 residues. CDR1 and CDR2 from the germline V gene are SNHLY and FYNNEI. V gave up 8 bases and J gave up 2 bases; unmatched junction bases: 17. CDR3 sequence: CASEVPDREDGNTEAFF. The CDR3 DNA is TGTGCCAGCGAAGTGCCTGACAGGGAGGATGGCAACACTGAAGCTTTCTTT.

The genes are TRBV6-5 and TRBJ2-5; 8 bases align to TRBD2. Germline loops: CDR1 MNHEY, CDR2 SVGAGI. The CDR3 is made up of 13 amino acids. The junction had 2 bases not matched to a gene; V was cut back by 4 bases and J by 4 bases. The CDR3 DNA reads as TGTGCCAGCAGTTGGCTAGCGGGAGAGACCCAGTACTTC. The encoded protein is CASSWLAGETQYF.